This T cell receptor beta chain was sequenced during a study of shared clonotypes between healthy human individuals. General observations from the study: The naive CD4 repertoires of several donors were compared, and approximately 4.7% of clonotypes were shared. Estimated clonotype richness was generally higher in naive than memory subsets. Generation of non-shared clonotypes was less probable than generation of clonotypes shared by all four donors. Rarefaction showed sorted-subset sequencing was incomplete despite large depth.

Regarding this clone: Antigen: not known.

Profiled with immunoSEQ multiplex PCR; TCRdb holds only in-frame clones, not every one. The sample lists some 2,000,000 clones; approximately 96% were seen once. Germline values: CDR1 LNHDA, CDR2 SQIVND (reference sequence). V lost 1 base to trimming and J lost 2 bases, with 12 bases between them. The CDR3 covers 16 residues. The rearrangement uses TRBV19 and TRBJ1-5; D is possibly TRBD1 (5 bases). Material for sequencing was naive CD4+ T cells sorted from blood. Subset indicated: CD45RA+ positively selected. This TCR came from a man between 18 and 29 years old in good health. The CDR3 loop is CASSIARQIGNQPQHF. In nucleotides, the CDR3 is TGTGCCAGTAGTATAGCGAGACAGATCGGCAATCAGCCCCAGCATTTT.